The TCR beta chain described here comes from a study of T-cell memory formation after mild COVID-19. Study-wide background: The two donors had largely donor-specific TCR clusters. Findings and caveats of the study: Day 15 to 85 contractors were CD4/CD8 balanced; later expanders leaned CD4+. Mainly in CM and EM were contracting CD4+ clones; CD8+ were in EMRA.

Germline CDR1 reads SEHNR; CDR2 reads FQNEAQ (reference sequence). The V and J ends lost 5 bases and 3 bases respectively, with 11 bases between them. The CDR3 has 14 residues. TCRdb re-called the 5' RACE reads through MiXCR, storing one row per CDR3 protein. The sample shows about 200,000 distinct CDR3 sequences, roughly 18% of them seen only once. This clonotype was seen at least ten times. No antigen is known for it. The rearrangement links TRBV7-9 to TRBJ2-1; D is possibly TRBD2 (5 bases). The specimen was PBMCs or a T cell subset sorted from them (not recorded which). This receptor was obtained from an adult woman who had mild COVID-19 (a few samples of this study predate the infection). Cell type and time point are not known. CDR3 sequence: CASSRAELYNEQFF. Here the CDR3 DNA reads TGTGCCAGCAGCCGAGCGGAGCTCTACAATGAGCAGTTCTTC.